The 2 T cell receptor beta chains in this list originate from one sample, sequenced in a study of T cells in Graves' hyperthyroidism and ophthalmopathy. What was amplified from RNA transcripts were TCR beta CDR3 regions. HTBI primers drove first-round RT-PCR of the TCR CDR3. TCRdb reprocessed the multiplex PCR reads via MiXCR and lists one record per CDR3 protein. The table lists 370,000 or so distinct CDR3 sequences, 25% of them singletons. Sequenced material: blood. The receptors derive from a man aged 45-60 years with Graves' hyperthyroidism.

The rearrangement joins TRBV20-1 to TRBJ2-1; D unresolved. V was cut by 0 bases and J by 7 bases, with 19 bases left in between. The germline V gene has CDR1 DFQATT and CDR2 SNEGSKA (reference sequence). There are 16 residues in the CDR3. Written as DNA, the CDR3 is TGCAGTGCTAGAGATGGGAAGGCGCTTGTGAGGAATGAGCAGTTCTTC. It encodes CSARDGKALVRNEQFF.

The chain carries TRBV27 and TRBJ1-2; no firm D call. Germline V lookup: CDR1 MNHEY, CDR2 SMNVEV (reference sequence). The ends were cut back, 6 bases at V and 3 bases at J, with 20 bases in the middle. The CDR3 runs to 16 residues. The CDR3 protein is CASRVSGSPGDYGYTF. DNA of the CDR3: TGTGCCAGCAGAGTATCAGGTTCTCCTGGGGACTATGGCTACACCTTC.